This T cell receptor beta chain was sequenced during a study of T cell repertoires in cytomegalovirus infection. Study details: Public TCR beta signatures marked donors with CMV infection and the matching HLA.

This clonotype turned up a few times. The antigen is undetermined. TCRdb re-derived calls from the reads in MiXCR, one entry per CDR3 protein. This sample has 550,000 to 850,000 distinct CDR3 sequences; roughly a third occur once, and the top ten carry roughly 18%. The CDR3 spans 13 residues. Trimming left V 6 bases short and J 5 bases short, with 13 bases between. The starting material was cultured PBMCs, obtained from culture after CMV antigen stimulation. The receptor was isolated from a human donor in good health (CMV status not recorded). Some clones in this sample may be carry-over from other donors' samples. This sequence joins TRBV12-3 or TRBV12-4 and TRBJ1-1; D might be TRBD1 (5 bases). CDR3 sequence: CASRTRGGTEAFF. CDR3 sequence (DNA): TGTGCCAGCAGAACTAGGGGAGGGACTGAAGCTTTCTTT.